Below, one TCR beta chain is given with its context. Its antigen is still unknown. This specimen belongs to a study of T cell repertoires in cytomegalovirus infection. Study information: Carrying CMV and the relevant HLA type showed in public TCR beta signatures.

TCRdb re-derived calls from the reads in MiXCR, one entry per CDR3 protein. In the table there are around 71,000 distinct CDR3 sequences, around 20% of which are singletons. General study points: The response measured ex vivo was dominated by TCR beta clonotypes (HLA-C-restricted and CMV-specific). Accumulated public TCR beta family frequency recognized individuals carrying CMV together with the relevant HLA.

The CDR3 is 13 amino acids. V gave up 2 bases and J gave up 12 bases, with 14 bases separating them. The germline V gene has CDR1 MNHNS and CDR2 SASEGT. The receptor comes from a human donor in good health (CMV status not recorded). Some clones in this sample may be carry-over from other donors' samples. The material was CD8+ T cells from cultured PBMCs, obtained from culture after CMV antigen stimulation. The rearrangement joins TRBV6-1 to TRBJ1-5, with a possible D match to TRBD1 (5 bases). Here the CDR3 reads CASSELGTGDQHF. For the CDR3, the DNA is TGTGCCAGCAGTGAACTAGGGACCGGAGACCAGCATTTT.